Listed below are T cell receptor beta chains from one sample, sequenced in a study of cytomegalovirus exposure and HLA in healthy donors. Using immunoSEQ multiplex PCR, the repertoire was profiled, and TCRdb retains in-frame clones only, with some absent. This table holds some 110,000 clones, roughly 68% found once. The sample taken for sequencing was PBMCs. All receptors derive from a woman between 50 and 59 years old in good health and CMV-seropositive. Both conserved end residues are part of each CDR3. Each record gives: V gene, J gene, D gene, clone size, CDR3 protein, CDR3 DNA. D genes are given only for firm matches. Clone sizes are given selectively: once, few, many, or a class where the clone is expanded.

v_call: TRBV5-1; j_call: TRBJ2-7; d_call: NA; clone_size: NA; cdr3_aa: CASSQVQGSYEQYF; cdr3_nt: TGCGCCAGCAGCCAGGTACAGGGATCCTACGAGCAGTACTTC
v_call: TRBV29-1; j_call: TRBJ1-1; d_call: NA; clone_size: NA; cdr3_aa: CSAVRDKPEAFF; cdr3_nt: TGCAGCGCAGTCAGGGATAAGCCTGAAGCTTTCTTT
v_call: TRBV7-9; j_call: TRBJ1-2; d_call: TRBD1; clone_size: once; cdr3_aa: CSSSLTLPGGGGYTF; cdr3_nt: TGTTCCAGCAGCTTAACTTTGCCAGGGGGAGGTGGCTACACCTTC
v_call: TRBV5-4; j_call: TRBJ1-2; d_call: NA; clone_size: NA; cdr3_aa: CASSLATNYGYTF; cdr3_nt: TGTGCCAGCAGCTTGGCGACAAACTATGGCTACACCTTC
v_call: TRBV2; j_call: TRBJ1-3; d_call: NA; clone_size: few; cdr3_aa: CASDSPGNTIYF; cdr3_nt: TGTGCCAGCGACAGCCCGGGAAACACCATATATTTT
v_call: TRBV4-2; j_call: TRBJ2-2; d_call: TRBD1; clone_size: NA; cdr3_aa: CASSQERGPNTGELFF; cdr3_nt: TGTGCCAGCAGCCAAGAGAGGGGGCCTAACACCGGGGAGCTGTTTTTT
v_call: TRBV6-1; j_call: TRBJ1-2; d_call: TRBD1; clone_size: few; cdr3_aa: CASSFGQGAGYGYTF; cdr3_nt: TGTGCCAGCAGTTTCGGACAGGGGGCAGGGTATGGCTACACCTTC
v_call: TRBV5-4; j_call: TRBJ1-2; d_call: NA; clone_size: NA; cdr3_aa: CASSLVGAYGYTF; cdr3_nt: TGTGCCAGCAGCTTGGTAGGGGCCTATGGCTACACCTTC
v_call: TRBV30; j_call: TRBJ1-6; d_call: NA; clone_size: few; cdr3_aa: CAWKRGSGSPLHF; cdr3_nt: TGTGCCTGGAAGAGGGGGTCGGGTTCACCCCTCCACTTT
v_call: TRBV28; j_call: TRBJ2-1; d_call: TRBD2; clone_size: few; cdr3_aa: CASRGKRGATYNEQFF; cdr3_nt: TGTGCCAGCAGAGGAAAGCGGGGGGCAACTTACAATGAGCAGTTCTTC
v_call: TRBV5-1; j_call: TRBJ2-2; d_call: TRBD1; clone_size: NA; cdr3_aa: CASRIGQGAHTGELFF; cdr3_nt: TGCGCCAGCAGAATCGGACAGGGGGCGCACACCGGGGAGCTGTTTTTT
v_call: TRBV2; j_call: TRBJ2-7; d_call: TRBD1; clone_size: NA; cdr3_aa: CASSTGQSPYEQYF; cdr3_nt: TGTGCCAGCAGTACGGGACAGTCCCCCTACGAGCAGTACTTC
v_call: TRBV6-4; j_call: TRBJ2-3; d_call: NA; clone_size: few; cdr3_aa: CASSEQGGADTQYF; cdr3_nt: TGTGCCAGCAGTGAACAGGGTGGCGCAGATACGCAGTATTTT
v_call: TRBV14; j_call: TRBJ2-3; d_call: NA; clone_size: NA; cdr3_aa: CASSQDLVNTDTQYF; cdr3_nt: TGTGCCAGCAGCCAAGATTTAGTAAACACAGATACGCAGTATTTT
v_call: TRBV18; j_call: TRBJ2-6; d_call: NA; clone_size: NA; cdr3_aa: CASSPNSAGANVLTF; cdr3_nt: TGTGCCAGCTCTCCAAATAGTGCTGGGGCCAACGTCCTGACTTTC
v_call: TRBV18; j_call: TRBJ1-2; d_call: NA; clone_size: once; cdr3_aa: CASSPGGGNYGYTF; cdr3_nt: TGTGCCAGCTCACCAGGAGGCGGCAACTATGGCTACACCTTC
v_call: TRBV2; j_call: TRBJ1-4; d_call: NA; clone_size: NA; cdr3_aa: CASRREVANEKLFF; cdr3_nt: TGTGCCAGCAGGCGGGAGGTAGCTAATGAAAAACTGTTTTTT
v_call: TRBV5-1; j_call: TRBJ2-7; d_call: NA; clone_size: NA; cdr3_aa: CASSLGTDYEQYF; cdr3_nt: TGCGCCAGCAGCTTGGGGACGGACTACGAGCAGTACTTC